This T cell receptor beta chain was retrieved from a study of brain T cells in children with intractable seizures. The study, taken as a whole, reports: Patients' HCMV serostatus was unknown; virus specificity rests on CDR3 similarity alone. Pre-surgery blood may have been undersampled, hiding some clones.

Only cases whose brain tissue showed the highest T cell transcript signatures were sequenced. Pre-surgery treatment included at least one anti-epileptic drug. About this clone itself: Its antigen is not known.

Germline assignment: CDR1 SGHTA and CDR2 FQGNSA. This CDR3 has 14 amino acids. Trimming stripped 1 base from V and 7 bases from J, with 13 bases between. Profiling relied on immunoSEQ multiplex PCR, and the TCRdb table lists in-frame clones only, not all of them. The data show just under 65,000 clones, roughly 95% seen once. The sequence was collected from a boy in the first two years of life with focal cortical dysplasia and intractable seizures. The chain employs TRBV7-2 and TRBJ1-2; perhaps TRBD1 as D (5 bases). Material: peripheral blood, obtained at surgery. This chain's CDR3 is CASSLGQGTGGYTF. The CDR3 DNA reads as TGTGCCAGCAGCTTAGGTCAGGGAACGGGTGGCTACACCTTC.